The following is a T cell receptor beta chain sequence with its context. Its cognate antigen is unknown. Each CDR3 protein gets one entry after TCRdb re-called the reads with MiXCR. Here the sample spans about 490,000 distinct CDR3 sequences, 11% being singletons. This specimen comes from a study of T cell repertoires in cytomegalovirus infection. Study as a whole: CMV infection together with matching HLA type was indicated by public TCR beta signatures.

In germline, CDR1 is ENHRY, CDR2 SYGVKD. This CDR3 region has 13 residues. V lost 11 bases and J lost 2, with 15 bases in between. Study-level findings and limits: Dominating the ex vivo response were TCR beta clonotypes that were CMV-specific and HLA-C-restricted. CMV carriers with the relevant HLA were identified by cumulative public TCR beta family frequency.

The receptor was derived from a human donor in good health (CMV status not recorded). Some clones in this sample may be carry-over from other donors' samples. Sequencing input: PBMCs. This chain joins TRBV10-3 and TRBJ1-1; tentatively, D is TRBD1 (5 bases). DNA of the CDR3: TGTGCCGTTCAGGGTATCCGTAACACTGAAGCTTTCTTT. It translates to CAVQGIRNTEAFF.